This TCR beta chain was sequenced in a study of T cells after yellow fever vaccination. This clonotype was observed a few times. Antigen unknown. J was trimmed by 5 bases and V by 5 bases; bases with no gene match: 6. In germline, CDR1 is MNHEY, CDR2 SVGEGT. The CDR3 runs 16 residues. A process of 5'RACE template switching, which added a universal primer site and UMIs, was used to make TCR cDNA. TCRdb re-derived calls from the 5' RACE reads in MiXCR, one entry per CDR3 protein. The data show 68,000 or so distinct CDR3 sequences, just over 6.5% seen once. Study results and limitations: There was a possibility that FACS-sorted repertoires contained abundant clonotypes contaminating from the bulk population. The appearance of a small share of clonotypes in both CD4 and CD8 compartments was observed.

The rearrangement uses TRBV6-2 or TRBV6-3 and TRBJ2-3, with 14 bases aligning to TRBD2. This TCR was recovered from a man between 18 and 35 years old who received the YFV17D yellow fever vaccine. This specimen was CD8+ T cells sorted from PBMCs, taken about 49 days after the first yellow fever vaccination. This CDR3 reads CASSRRLAGGGDTQYF. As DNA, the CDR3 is TGTGCCAGCAGTAGGAGACTAGCGGGGGGGGGAGATACGCAGTATTTT.